This T cell receptor beta chain was documented in a study of blood T cell repertoires in COVID-19. For the study at large: Italy, Spain and the United States were the sources of the convalescent and acute COVID-19 samples. PBMCs, B-cell-depleted T cells, or T cells were the source of the cDNA or gDNA that made up the material.

The CDR3 has 14 amino acids. V lost 2 bases and J lost 4, with 12 bases in between. From germline, CDR1 is SGDLS and CDR2 YYNGEE. In the study's own analysis: By means of reference gene primer amplification, nucleated cell counts were estimated. Sequencing used immunoSEQ multiplex PCR; TCRdb keeps in-frame clones, though not all of them. The DNA was the basis for D and trimming; V, J and clone size are from that table. The sample lists about 45,000 clones, roughly 90% occurring once. The source material was peripheral blood. V and J are TRBV9 and TRBJ1-1; D might be TRBD1 (5 bases). The clonotype originates from a human donor in a cohort sampled during active COVID-19. The CDR3 DNA reads as TGTGCCAGCAGCGTGGGGGGTATGGGCACTGAAGCTTTCTTT. Amino acid sequence: CASSVGGMGTEAFF.